This TCR beta chain was sequenced in a study of T cells after yellow fever vaccination (dated by TCRdb to between 2019 and 2020). As for the study more broadly: The SMART-Seq v4 Ultra Low Input RNA kit was used to prepare libraries from fractions with low cell numbers. To follow T-cell clones before and after primary and booster YFV17D yellow fever vaccination, bulk TCR alpha and beta repertoires were sequenced over time. Two healthy male donors made up the cohort, one aged 18 to 29 years and the other aged 30 to 39 years. Bulk PBMC replicates and cell subsets were isolated from blood drawn at multiple timepoints before and after both primary and secondary immunization. Summary of the overall study and its limitations: Only a couple of donors were included in the study, so the extent to which the findings can be generalized is limited. Compared with the primary T-cell response, the secondary T-cell response was faster but weaker, reaching its peak on day 5 rather than on day 15. FACS-sorted repertoires could contain abundant contaminating clonotypes from the bulk population, so computational filtering was required. A small fraction of clonotypes appeared in both the CD4 and CD8 compartments, likely as a result of convergent recombination. After the booster, most of the clones that had expanded following primary vaccination were detected again (around 97% of CD4 and roughly 90% of CD8), which suggests that memory was broadly maintained.

The treatment or condition label corresponds to: live attenuated yellow fever vaccine strain. PBMCs were isolated from peripheral blood using a standard Ficoll-Paque protocol. Dynabeads CD4 and CD8 positive selection kits were used to isolate the CD4 and CD8 T-cell fractions. TriZol was used to extract RNA from bulk PBMCs, from CD4 and CD8 fractions, and from dextramer-positive and dextramer-negative fractions. TCR cDNA was synthesized by 5'RACE template switching, which introduced a universal primer site and unique molecular identifiers. Priming of cDNA synthesis was performed from both the TCR alpha and TCR beta constant segments. Library amplification involved two PCR steps, and the second step added sample barcodes and sequencing adapters. Sequencing of libraries was done on Illumina HiSeq 2500 (2x100 bp) or NovaSeq (2x150 bp). The source study handled its data this way. MIGEC handled demultiplexing of reads and collapsing into UMI consensus sequences, while MiXCR performed V(D)J alignment. Using edgeR on replicate PBMC samples, clonotypes were called vaccine-responding if FDR was below 0.01 and the log2 fold change was above 5 up to day 15. Each bulk clonotype was labeled CD4 or CD8 based on which sequenced repertoire, CD4 or CD8, contained the clonotype at higher abundance. TCRdb redid the processing of the public reads, applying fastp at Q25 and MiXCR, and retained in-frame beta chains. Every distinct CDR3 protein forms one entry, paired with its most common genes and DNA. It is TCRdb's table, rather than the study itself, that gives the V and J calls and clone size. A total of about 120,000 distinct CDR3 sequences appear in this sample, around 8% of them only once. Of the sample, approximately 24% falls within the top ten clones.

The CDR3 measures 12 amino acids from cysteine to phenylalanine. This entry keeps only the CDR3 DNA: 36 bases, framed from base 1. CDR1 is given as MGHDK and CDR2 as SYGVNS, both from the germline V gene. At the junction V is shortened by 4 bases and J by 9 bases, with 12 bases in between. This clonotype was seen ten or more times. The specificity of this receptor is unknown. Base-call qualities are not available, and no considerably larger clone is one nucleotide away. The TCR was taken from a young man who received the YFV17D yellow fever vaccine. The starting material was CD8+ T cells sorted from PBMCs, obtained 45 days after the yellow fever booster vaccination. The rearranged chain carries TRBV25-1 and TRBJ2-5; no D segment can be confidently identified. CDR3 protein: CASSGSRWAQYF. The DNA sequence is given as TGTGCCAGCAGTGGTTCCCGTTGGGCCCAGTACTTC.